This paragraph covers one T cell receptor (beta chain) sequence. This sample was taken from a study of shared T cell receptors in the human thymus. The data were produced by immunoSEQ multiplex PCR, yet TCRdb's version contains in-frame clones alone and is incomplete. The repertoire holds some 660,000 clones, about 87% seen once, with about 0.0094% in the top ten. There are 17 residues in the CDR3. Germline values: CDR1 SGHTS, CDR2 YDEGEE. Trimming took 2 bases from V and 0 from J, leaving 15 bases between them. The sample was also linked to a second study, of human thymus T cells. That work contributes: Blood and thymic repertoires both appeared biased in V and J gene usage.

This receptor was obtained from a boy in the first two years of life with a congenital heart defect. Sequencing was carried out using thymocytes. V gene TRBV5-8 combines with J gene TRBJ1-5; D is unresolved. CDR3 nucleotide sequence: TGTGCCAGCAGCTTCGATTTAGGGAGAGATAGCAATCAGCCCCAGCATTTT. Protein: CASSFDLGRDSNQPQHF.